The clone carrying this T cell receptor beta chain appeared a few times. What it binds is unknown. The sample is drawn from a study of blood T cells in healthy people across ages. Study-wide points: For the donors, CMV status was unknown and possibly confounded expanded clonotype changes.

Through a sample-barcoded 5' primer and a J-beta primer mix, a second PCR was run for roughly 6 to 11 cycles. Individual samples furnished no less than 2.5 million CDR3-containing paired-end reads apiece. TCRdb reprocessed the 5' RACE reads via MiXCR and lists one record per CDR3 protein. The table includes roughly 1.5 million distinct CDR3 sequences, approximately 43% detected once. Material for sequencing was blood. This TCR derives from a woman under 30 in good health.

CDR3 loop: CASSHRSGSILDTQYF. For the CDR3, the DNA is TGTGCCAGCAGCCACAGGAGCGGGAGTATTTTAGATACGCAGTATTTT. The rearrangement links TRBV14 to TRBJ2-3, with TRBD2 matching over 8 bases. V was pared by 3 bases and J by 5 bases, with 10 bases of the junction left unmatched. Germline loops: CDR1 SGHDN, CDR2 FVKESK. The CDR3 totals 16 residues.